The source of this TCR beta chain is a study of CD8+ T cells in alopecia areata. Once RNA had been extracted, it was reverse transcribed into cDNA to act as the sequencing template. The table came from immunoSEQ multiplex PCR; TCRdb's copy has only in-frame clones and leaves some out. The sample lists over 85,000 clones, approximately 66% occurring once. Described treatment: oral pan-JAK inhibitor, 5-10 mg twice daily. The junction had 11 bases not matched to a gene; V was cut back by 5 bases and J by 4 bases. This CDR3 is built from 15 residues. Germline assignment: CDR1 SGHTA and CDR2 FQGNSA. The chain carries TRBV7-2 and TRBJ2-7; 7 bases are a match to TRBD1. The material was CD8+ T cells sorted from blood, obtained at week 4, from a patient treated with tofacitinib. This TCR came from a human donor with alopecia areata. The CDR3 here is CASSPGRQGIYEQYF. CDR3 nucleotide sequence: TGTGCCAGCAGCCCCGGTCGACAGGGTATTTACGAGCAGTACTTC.